The clone carrying this T cell receptor beta chain was seen a few times. Together with a sample-barcoded 5' primer, a J-beta primer mix was included in a second PCR lasting roughly 6 to 12 cycles. Each of the samples gave a minimum of 3 million paired-end reads that contained CDR3. TCRdb reprocessed the 5' RACE reads with MiXCR, giving one entry per CDR3 protein. The sample consists of more than 650,000 distinct CDR3 sequences, 50% to 65% of them appearing once. The source of the sample is a study of blood T cells in healthy people across ages. For the study at large: In model experiments, template switching was able to capture about one barcoded beta molecule for every two T cells that were present.

CDR3 length equals 14 residues. Trimming cost V 5 bases and J 1 base; bases outside gene matches: 4. Germline assignment: CDR1 KGHSH and CDR2 LQKENI. This TCR was recovered from a man older than 75 in good health. Input material: blood. The V gene is TRBV18, the J gene TRBJ2-5; 7 positions match TRBD1. CDR3 nucleotides: TGTGCCAGCTCAACTTCAGGGGGCCAAGAGACCCAGTACTTC. As protein: CASSTSGGQETQYF.